This T cell receptor (beta chain) is drawn from a study of blood T cell repertoires in COVID-19. Study overall: Sources were T cells, B-cell-depleted T cells, or PBMCs; the material itself was cDNA or gDNA.

Per the authors' pipeline: Estimation of nucleated cell counts was performed using reference gene primer amplification. Profiled with immunoSEQ multiplex PCR; TCRdb holds only in-frame clones, not every one. That table gives V, J and clone size, and the DNA gave D and trimming. The sample has approximately 260,000 clones; around 81% are singletons. The table lists this clone with a few counts. Trimming at V came to 5 bases and at J to 14 bases, leaving 9 bases not matched to a gene. Germline CDR1 reads SGHTA; CDR2 reads FQGNSA. The CDR3 has 13 amino acids. The source is a man aged 50 to 59 who had recovered from COVID-19. The chain combines TRBV7-2 with TRBJ1-5; 10 bases match TRBD1. Sequencing was carried out using PBMCs or T cells enriched from blood (not recorded which). The CDR3 is CASSPAGTGDKHF. The CDR3 nucleotides are TGTGCCAGCAGCCCCGCGGGGACAGGGGATAAGCATTTT.